Listed here is a single T cell receptor (beta chain). These data belong to a study of control samples from healthy donors and cancer patients. Libraries were prepared by immunoSEQ multiplex PCR; TCRdb keeps only in-frame clonotypes and omits some of them. The sample lists about 81,000 clones; about 93% were seen once. CDR1 and CDR2 (germline): SGHTS, YDEGEE. Losses at the gene ends were 5 bases for V and 0 bases for J; bases not matched to a gene: 1. CDR3 size: 13 residues. J is TRBJ1-2 and V is TRBV5-8, with 7 positions matching TRBD1. The TCR was taken from a young woman in good health. The sequenced sample consisted of blood. CDR3 region: CASRGTANYGYTF. As DNA, the CDR3 is TGTGCCAGCAGGGGGACAGCTAACTATGGCTACACCTTC. Full variable domain (rest looked up from reference TRBV5-8 and TRBJ1-2): EAGVTQSPTHLIKTRGQQATLRCSPISGHTSVYWYQQALGLGLQFLLWYDEGEERNRGNFPPRFSGRQFPNYSSELNVNALELEDSALYLCASRGTANYGYTFGSGTRLTVV.